A selection of T cell receptor beta chains follows, all from one sample in a study of T cell repertoires in cytomegalovirus infection. TCRdb re-derived calls from the reads in MiXCR, one entry per CDR3 protein. The sample records about 460,000 distinct CDR3 sequences, 10% to 12% being singletons. Input material: PBMCs. These receptors originate from a human donor in good health (CMV status not recorded). Some clones in this sample may be carry-over from other donors' samples. The CDR3 runs from the conserved cysteine through the conserved F or W. A D gene is named only where the DNA matches it firmly. Not every row has a clone size; where given, it reads once, few, many or a size class.

CDR3nt	CDR3aa	d_gene	abundance	v_gene	j_gene
TGTGCCAGCAGGCCTTACAGGGCCCGAGCCAAAAACATTCAGTACTTC	CASRPYRARAKNIQYF	-	once	TRBV12-3/TRBV12-4	TRBJ2-4
TGCAGCGTTGAAGATACAGCCGAAGCTTTCTTT	CSVEDTAEAFF	-	-	TRBV29-1	TRBJ1-1
TGCAGTGCTAGAGATTCCGGGACAGGGTTCTACGAGCAGTACTTC	CSARDSGTGFYEQYF	TRBD1	-	TRBV20-1	TRBJ2-7
TGCAGTGCTCCCGGGGATGCAGATACGCAGTATTTT	CSAPGDADTQYF	-	few	TRBV20-1	TRBJ2-3
TGTGCCAGCAGCCCTCGGGCCTTAGGGGATACGCAGTATTTT	CASSPRALGDTQYF	-	many	TRBV11-2	TRBJ2-3
TGTGCCAGCAGCTTAGCCAGTAGCCTAGCGGGGCCCTACAATGAGCAGTTCTTC	CASSLASSLAGPYNEQFF	TRBD2	many	TRBV7-2	TRBJ2-1
TGTGCCACCTCCAGGCTAGCGGAAAACATTCAGTACTTC	CATSRLAENIQYF	TRBD2	few	TRBV2	TRBJ2-4
TGTGCCAGCAGCCCTCCCGGGACAGGCCCTACGGCCCAGCATTTT	CASSPPGTGPTAQHF	TRBD1	many	TRBV7-9	TRBJ1-5
TGTGCCAGCAGTTACTCTGGGGGGAGTGAGCAGTTCTTC	CASSYSGGSEQFF	-	many	TRBV6-5	TRBJ2-1
TGTGCCAGCAGCCGTACGACCTCTCGGAATGAGCAGTTCTTC	CASSRTTSRNEQFF	-	many	TRBV12-3/TRBV12-4	TRBJ2-1
TGTGCCAGCAGTGCCCTATCAGGGGGGTGGGTTGAAGCTTTCTTT	CASSALSGGWVEAFF	TRBD1	many	TRBV28	TRBJ1-1
TGTGCCAGCAGCTTGGAGAAGGGGGCGCGGGGCTACACCTTC	CASSLEKGARGYTF	TRBD1	few	TRBV5-4	TRBJ1-2
TGTGCCAGCAGTGTATTATTGCAAGATACGCAGTATTTT	CASSVLLQDTQYF	-	-	TRBV2	TRBJ2-3
TGTGCCAGCAGTTCGGGACAGGGTAACAATTCACCCCTCCACTTT	CASSSGQGNNSPLHF	TRBD1	many	TRBV6-5	TRBJ1-6
TGTGCCAGCAGTACCGACAGCTCCTACGAGCAGTACTTC	CASSTDSSYEQYF	-	many	TRBV2	TRBJ2-7
TGTGCCAGCAGTTTTGGCAGGGGATACAATCAGCCCCAGCATTTT	CASSFGRGYNQPQHF	-	few	TRBV28	TRBJ1-5
TGTGCCTGGAGGAAATTGGACAGGTGGCACGAGCAGTACTTC	CAWRKLDRWHEQYF	TRBD1	many	TRBV30	TRBJ2-7
TGCAGCGTTGGATCTAGCGGCAGTTCCTACGAGCAGTACTTC	CSVGSSGSSYEQYF	TRBD2	-	TRBV29-1	TRBJ2-7
TGCGCCAGCAGCACCCCCGGGGCTAATGAAGAACTGTTTTTT	CASSTPGANEELFF	-	-	TRBV5-1	TRBJ1-4
TGTGCCAGCAGGAGAGACAGCTCCTATGGCTACACCTTC	CASRRDSSYGYTF	-	many	TRBV6-1	TRBJ1-2
TGTGCCAGCAGCTTAACCGGGAGGGAGAGTTACAATGAGCAGTTCTTC	CASSLTGRESYNEQFF	TRBD2	-	TRBV7-9	TRBJ2-1
TGCGCCAGCAGCTTGGACACTGTAATAGGGGGCTACAACGAGCAGTACTTC	CASSLDTVIGGYNEQYF	TRBD1	many	TRBV5-1	TRBJ2-7
TGTGCCAGCCGCGGACAGGGACTTTACGAGCAGTACTTC	CASRGQGLYEQYF	TRBD1	many	TRBV19	TRBJ2-7